The sample holds a few counts of the clone carrying this T cell receptor (beta chain). Its antigen remains unknown. These data are taken from a study of T cells in Graves' hyperthyroidism and ophthalmopathy. Overall study context: The blood sample was taken at first diagnosis, before treatment began. The study, taken as a whole, reports: In validation, the model predicted ophthalmopathy. These predictions came a median approximately 5.9 months before onset.

The diagnostic basis comprised clinical symptoms, serum thyroxine and TRAb, thyroid ultrasound and orbital computed tomography. Researchers took RNA transcripts and amplified the TCR beta CDR3 regions from them. The HTBI primer set served for first-round RT-PCR of the TCR CDR3. TCRdb recomputed calls from the multiplex PCR reads with MiXCR, one row per CDR3 protein. The table lists 500,000 to 600,000 distinct CDR3 sequences, 16% of them singletons, with 15% to 20% in the top ten. Per the germline V gene, CDR1 is KGHSH and CDR2 is LQKENI. The CDR3 loop spans 16 amino acids. Trimming cost V 6 bases and J 1 base; bases outside gene matches: 9.

The sequencing sample was made of blood. The rearrangement uses TRBV18 and TRBJ2-7, with TRBD1 matching over 10 bases. The TCR comes from a woman between 18 and 29 years old with Graves' hyperthyroidism. CDR3 loop: CASSIFGQGGSYEQYF. CDR3 sequence (DNA): TGTGCCAGCTCCATCTTCGGACAGGGGGGGTCCTACGAGCAGTACTTC.